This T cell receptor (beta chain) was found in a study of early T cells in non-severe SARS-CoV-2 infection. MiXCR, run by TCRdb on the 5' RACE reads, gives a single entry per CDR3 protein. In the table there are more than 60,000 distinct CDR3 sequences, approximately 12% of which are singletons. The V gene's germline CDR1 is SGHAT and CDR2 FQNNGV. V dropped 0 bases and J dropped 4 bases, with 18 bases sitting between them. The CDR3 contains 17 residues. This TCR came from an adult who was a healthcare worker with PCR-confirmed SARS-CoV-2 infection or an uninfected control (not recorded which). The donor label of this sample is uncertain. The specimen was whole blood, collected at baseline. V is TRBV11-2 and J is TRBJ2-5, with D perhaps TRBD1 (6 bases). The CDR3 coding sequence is TGTGCCAGCAGCTTAGATATGCCCACCACAGGGACAGAGACCCAGTACTTC. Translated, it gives CASSLDMPTTGTETQYF.